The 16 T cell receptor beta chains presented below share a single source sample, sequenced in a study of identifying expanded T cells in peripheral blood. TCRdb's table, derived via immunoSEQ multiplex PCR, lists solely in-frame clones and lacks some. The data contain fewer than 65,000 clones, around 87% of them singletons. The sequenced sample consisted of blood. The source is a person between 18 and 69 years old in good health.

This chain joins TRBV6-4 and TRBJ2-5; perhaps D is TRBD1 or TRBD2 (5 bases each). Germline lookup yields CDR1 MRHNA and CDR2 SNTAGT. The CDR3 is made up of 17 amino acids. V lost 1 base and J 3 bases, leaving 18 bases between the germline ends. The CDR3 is CASSDFGPEGTEETQYF. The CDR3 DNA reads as TGTGCCAGCAGTGACTTCGGACCCGAAGGGACGGAAGAGACCCAGTACTTC.

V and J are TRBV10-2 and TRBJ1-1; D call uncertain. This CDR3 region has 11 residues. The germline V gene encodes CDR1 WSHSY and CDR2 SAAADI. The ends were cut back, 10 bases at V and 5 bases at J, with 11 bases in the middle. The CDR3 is CATAVGTEAFF. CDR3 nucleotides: TGCGCCACCGCGGTAGGGACTGAAGCTTTCTTT.

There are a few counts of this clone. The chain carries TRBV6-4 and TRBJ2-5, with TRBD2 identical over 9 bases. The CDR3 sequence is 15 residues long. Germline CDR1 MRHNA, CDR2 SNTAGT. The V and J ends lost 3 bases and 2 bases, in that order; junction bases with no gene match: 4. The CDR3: CASSERAGGQETQYF. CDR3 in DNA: TGTGCCAGCAGTGAGAGGGCGGGGGGGCAAGAGACCCAGTACTTC.

CDR3 DNA: TGCGCCAGCAGCTCGGAAAGCGGGGACCCCTACGAGCAGTACTTC. Amino acid sequence: CASSSESGDPYEQYF. The chain links TRBV5-1 to TRBJ2-7; TRBD2 aligns across 7 bases. V lost 3 bases to trimming and J lost 2 bases; unmatched junction nucleotides: 8. The CDR3 has 15 residues. The germline V gene encodes CDR1 SGHRS and CDR2 YFSETQ. The variable domain in full, completed from reference TRBV5-1 and TRBJ2-7, reads KAGVTQTPRYLIKTRGQQVTLSCSPISGHRSVSWYQQTPGQGLQFLFEYFSETQRNKGNFPGRFSGRQFSNSRSEMNVSTLELGDSALYLCASSSESGDPYEQYFGPGTRLTVT.

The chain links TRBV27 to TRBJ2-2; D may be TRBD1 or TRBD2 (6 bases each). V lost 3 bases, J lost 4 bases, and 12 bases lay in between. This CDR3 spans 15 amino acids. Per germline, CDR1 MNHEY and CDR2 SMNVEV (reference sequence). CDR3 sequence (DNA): TGTGCCAGCAGTTTGTTGGGGGGCCGCACCGGGGAGCTGTTTTTT. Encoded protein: CASSLLGGRTGELFF.

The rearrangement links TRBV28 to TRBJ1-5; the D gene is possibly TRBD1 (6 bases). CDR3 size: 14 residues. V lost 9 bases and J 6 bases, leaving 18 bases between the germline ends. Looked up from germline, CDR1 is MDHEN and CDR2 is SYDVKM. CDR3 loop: CASSMGGAGQPQHF. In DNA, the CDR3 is TGTGCCAGTTCCATGGGGGGGGCCGGTCAGCCCCAGCATTTT. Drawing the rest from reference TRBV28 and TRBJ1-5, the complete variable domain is DVKVTQSSRYLVKRTGEKVFLECVQDMDHENMFWYRQDPGLGLRLIYFSYDVKMKEKGDIPEGYSVSREKKERFSLILESASTNQTSMYLCASSMGGAGQPQHFGDGTRLSIL.

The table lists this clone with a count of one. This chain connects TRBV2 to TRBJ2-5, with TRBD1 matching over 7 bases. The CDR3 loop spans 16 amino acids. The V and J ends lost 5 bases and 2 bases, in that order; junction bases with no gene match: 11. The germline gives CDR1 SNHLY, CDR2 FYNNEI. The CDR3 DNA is TGTGCCAGCAGTCAAACCTTGACAGGGCCGCAAGAGACCCAGTACTTC. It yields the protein CASSQTLTGPQETQYF.

The CDR3 DNA reads TGTGCCACCTCCGCCCACCAGGGGGGGGGTAATTCACCCCTCCACTTT. Protein sequence: CATSAHQGGGNSPLHF. The gene calls are TRBV10-3 and TRBJ1-6; 7 bases agree with TRBD1. CDR1 is ENHRY, CDR2 SYGVKD, per germline. Trimming cost V 10 bases and J 6 bases; bases outside gene matches: 15. There are 16 residues in the CDR3.

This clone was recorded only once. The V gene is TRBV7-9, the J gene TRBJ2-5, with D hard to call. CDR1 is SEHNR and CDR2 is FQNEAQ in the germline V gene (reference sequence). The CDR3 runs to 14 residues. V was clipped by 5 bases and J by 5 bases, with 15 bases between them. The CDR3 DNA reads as TGTGCCAGCAGCCCTAGAGGCCCCCGGGAGACCCAGTACTTC. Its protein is CASSPRGPRETQYF.

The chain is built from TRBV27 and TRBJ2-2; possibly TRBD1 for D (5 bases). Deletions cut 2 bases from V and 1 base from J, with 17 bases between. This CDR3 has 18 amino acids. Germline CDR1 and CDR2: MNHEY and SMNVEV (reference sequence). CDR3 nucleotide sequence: TGTGCCAGCAGTTTAGCAGGGCGGCGCCTAGGGAACACCGGGGAGCTGTTTTTT. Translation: CASSLAGRRLGNTGELFF.

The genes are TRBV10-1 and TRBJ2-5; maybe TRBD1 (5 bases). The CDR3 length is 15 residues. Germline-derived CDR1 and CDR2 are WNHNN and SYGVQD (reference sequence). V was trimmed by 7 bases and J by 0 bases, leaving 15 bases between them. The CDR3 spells CASITGKGYQETQYF. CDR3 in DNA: TGCGCCAGCATTACCGGTAAGGGGTACCAAGAGACCCAGTACTTC.

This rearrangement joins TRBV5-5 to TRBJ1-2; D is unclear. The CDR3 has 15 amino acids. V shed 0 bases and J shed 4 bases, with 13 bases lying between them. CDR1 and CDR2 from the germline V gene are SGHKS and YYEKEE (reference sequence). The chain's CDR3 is CASSLAGLGGYGYTF. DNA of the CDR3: TGTGCCAGCAGCTTGGCCGGATTAGGAGGCTATGGCTACACCTTC.

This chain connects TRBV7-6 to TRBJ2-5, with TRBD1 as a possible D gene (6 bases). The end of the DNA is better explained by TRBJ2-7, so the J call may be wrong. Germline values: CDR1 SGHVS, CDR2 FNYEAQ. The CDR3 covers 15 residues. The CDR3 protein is CASSLAPQGSNEQYF. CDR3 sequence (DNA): TGTGCCAGCAGCTTAGCGCCGCAGGGGTCAAACGAGCAGTACTTC.

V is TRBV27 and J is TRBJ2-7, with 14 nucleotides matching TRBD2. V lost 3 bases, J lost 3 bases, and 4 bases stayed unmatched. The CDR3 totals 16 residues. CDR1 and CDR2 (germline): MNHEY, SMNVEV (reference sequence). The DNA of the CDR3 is TGTGCCAGCAGTTTCTACGGGACTAGCGGGAGCTACGAGCAGTACTTC. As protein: CASSFYGTSGSYEQYF.

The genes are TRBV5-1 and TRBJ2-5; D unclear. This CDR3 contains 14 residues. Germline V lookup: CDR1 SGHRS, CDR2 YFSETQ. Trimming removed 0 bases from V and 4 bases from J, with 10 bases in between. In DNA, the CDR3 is TGCGCCAGCAGCTTGGGGGGTCCCGCAGAGACCCAGTACTTC. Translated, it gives CASSLGGPAETQYF.

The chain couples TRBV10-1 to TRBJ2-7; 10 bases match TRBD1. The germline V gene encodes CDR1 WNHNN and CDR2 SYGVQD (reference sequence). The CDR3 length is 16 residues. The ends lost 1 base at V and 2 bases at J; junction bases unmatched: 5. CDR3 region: CASSEFTGQGAYEQYF. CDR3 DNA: TGCGCCAGCAGTGAGTTCACCGGACAGGGGGCCTACGAGCAGTACTTC.